The 6 T cell receptor beta chains below come from one sample, sequenced in a study of T cell responses to AZD1222 COVID-19 vaccine. The data were produced by immunoSEQ multiplex PCR, yet TCRdb's version contains in-frame clones alone and is incomplete. This table has 150,000 to 200,000 clones, 75% to 90% appearing once. The source material was peripheral blood, sampled on day 0 of AZD1222 vaccination. The receptors originated from an adult in good health.

The gene calls are TRBV30 and TRBJ1-5; 7 nucleotides match TRBD1. CDR3 length: 15 residues. Germline V gives CDR1 GTSNPN, CDR2 SVGIG (reference sequence). The trim removed 2 bases at V and 0 bases at J, leaving 4 bases unmatched. The CDR3 reads CAWSLRQGSNQPQHF. The CDR3 region has the DNA TGTGCCTGGAGTTTAAGACAGGGTAGCAATCAGCCCCAGCATTTT.

CDR3 in DNA: TGCAGCGTTGAAGGCGAGTACAATGAGCAGTTCTTC. Translating gives CSVEGEYNEQFF. J is TRBJ2-1 and V is TRBV29-1; no reliable D call. V dropped 1 base and J dropped 4 bases, with 5 bases sitting between them. In germline, CDR1 is SQVTM, CDR2 ANQGSEA. The CDR3 consists of 12 residues.

The chain combines TRBV19 with TRBJ1-5; TRBD1 matches at 7 bases. The CDR3 has 18 residues. Germline V gene data show CDR1 as LNHDA and CDR2 as SQIVND (reference sequence). Trimming removed 6 bases from V and 0 bases from J; junction bases left unmatched: 14. CDR3 sequence (DNA): TGTGCCAGTAGACTCCTGGGGCGGACAGGTGATAGCAATCAGCCCCAGCATTTT. Protein product: CASRLLGRTGDSNQPQHF.

The gene calls are TRBV12-3 or TRBV12-4 and TRBJ1-4; D not resolved. Trimming stripped 2 bases from V and 8 bases from J, with 6 bases between. The CDR3 covers 12 residues. The CDR3 loop reads CASSLWSEKLFF. CDR3 bases: TGTGCCAGCAGTTTATGGTCAGAAAAACTGTTTTTT.

The V gene is TRBV6-5, the J gene TRBJ2-2, with D unclear. Trimming took off 6 bases at V and 1 base at J, with 9 bases between the two ends. Per the germline V gene, CDR1 is MNHEY and CDR2 is SVGAGI. This CDR3 region has 14 residues. This CDR3 reads CASRPLLNTGELFF. CDR3 in DNA: TGTGCCAGCAGGCCCCTATTGAACACCGGGGAGCTGTTTTTT.

The CDR3 protein is CAWSVAGPNNQPQHF. The DNA for the CDR3 is TGTGCCTGGAGCGTCGCCGGGCCTAATAATCAGCCCCAGCATTTT. The genes are TRBV30 and TRBJ1-5; D is ambiguous. The CDR3 loop spans 15 amino acids. Trimming stripped 3 bases from V and 4 bases from J, with 16 bases between. Per the germline V gene, CDR1 is GTSNPN and CDR2 is SVGIG (reference sequence).